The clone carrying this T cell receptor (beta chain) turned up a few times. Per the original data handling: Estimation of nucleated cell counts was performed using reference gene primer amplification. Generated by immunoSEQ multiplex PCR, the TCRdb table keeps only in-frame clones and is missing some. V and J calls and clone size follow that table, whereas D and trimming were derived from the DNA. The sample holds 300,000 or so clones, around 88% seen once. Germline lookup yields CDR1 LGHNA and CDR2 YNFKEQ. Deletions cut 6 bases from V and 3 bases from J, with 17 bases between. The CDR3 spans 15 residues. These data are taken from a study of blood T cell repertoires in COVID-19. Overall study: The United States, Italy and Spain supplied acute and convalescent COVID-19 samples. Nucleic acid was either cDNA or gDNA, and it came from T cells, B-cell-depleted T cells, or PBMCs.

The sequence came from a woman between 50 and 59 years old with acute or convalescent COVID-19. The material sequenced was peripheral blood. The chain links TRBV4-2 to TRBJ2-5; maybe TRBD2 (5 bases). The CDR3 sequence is CASSQEASGEETQYF. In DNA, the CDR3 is TGTGCCAGCAGTCAGGAGGCCTCGGGCGAAGAGACCCAGTACTTC.